This T cell receptor beta chain is from a study of Tregs in tolerant kidney transplant recipients. The nonmyeloablative bone marrow transplants came from related graft donors, with transient mixed chimerism. V lost 4 bases, J lost 9 bases, and 8 bases stayed unmatched. This CDR3 comprises 16 residues. Germline V gives CDR1 LGHNA, CDR2 YSLEER. Only in-frame clones appear in the TCRdb table, and some are missing; sequencing was by immunoSEQ multiplex PCR. The sample lists tens of thousands of clones, roughly 86% seen once, with about 4% in the top ten. This chain links TRBV4-3 with TRBJ2-1; 14 bases fit TRBD2. The clonotype was recovered from a human patient who received a combined kidney and bone marrow transplant. Some T cells may have come from the graft donor. Sequenced material: CD4+ T cells from blood (PBMCs), taken 6 months after the transplant. CDR3 region: CASSRSPGTSGSEQFF. The CDR3 DNA is TGCGCCAGCAGCCGTAGTCCCGGGACTAGCGGGAGTGAGCAGTTCTTC.